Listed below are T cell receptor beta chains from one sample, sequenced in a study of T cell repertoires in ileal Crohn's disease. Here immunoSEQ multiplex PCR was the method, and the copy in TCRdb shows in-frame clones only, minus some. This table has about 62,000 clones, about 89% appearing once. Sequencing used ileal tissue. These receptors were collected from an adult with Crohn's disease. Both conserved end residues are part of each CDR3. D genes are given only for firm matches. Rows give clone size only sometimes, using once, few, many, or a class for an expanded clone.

CASSQGARNSPLHF	TGTGCCAGCAGTCAGGGGGCGCGAAATTCACCCCTCCACTTT	14	.	TRBV25-1	TRBD1	TRBJ1-6
CSIDTRTGTNTEAFF	TGCAGCATAGACACAAGGACAGGTACGAACACTGAAGCTTTCTTT	15	.	TRBV29-1	TRBD1	TRBJ1-1
CASSRRRGDTQYF	TGTGCCAGCAGCCGTCGGAGGGGAGATACGCAGTATTTT	13	.	TRBV7-3	.	TRBJ2-3
CASSFGRNQPQHF	TGTGCCAGCAGTTTTGGCAGAAATCAGCCCCAGCATTTT	13	once	TRBV27	.	TRBJ1-5
CATSRGDRDNQPQHF	TGTGCCACCAGCAGAGGGGACAGGGATAATCAGCCCCAGCATTTT	15	few	TRBV15	TRBD1	TRBJ1-5
CASSLGFADYQETQYF	TGTGCCAGCAGCTTAGGATTCGCGGACTACCAAGAGACCCAGTACTTC	16	.	TRBV7-8	.	TRBJ2-5
CASSAGGDGELFF	TGTGCCAGCAGTGCCGGGGGAGACGGGGAGCTGTTTTTT	13	.	TRBV4-2	.	TRBJ2-2
CASSVSTYNEQFF	TGTGCCAGCAGTGTTAGTACCTACAATGAGCAGTTCTTC	13	.	TRBV2	.	TRBJ2-1
CASSQLGVTGELFF	TGTGCCAGCAGCCAATTAGGGGTCACCGGGGAGCTGTTTTTT	14	.	TRBV16	.	TRBJ2-2
CASSLVAGGSTDTQYF	TGTGCCAGCAGCTTAGTAGCGGGAGGTAGCACAGATACGCAGTATTTT	16	.	TRBV7-6	TRBD2	TRBJ2-3
CSGTQLAGSYNEQFF	TGCAGCGGGACCCAGCTAGCGGGGTCCTACAATGAGCAGTTCTTC	15	.	TRBV29-1	TRBD2	TRBJ2-1
CASSPSGGEGEAFF	TGTGCCAGCTCACCCTCGGGGGGCGAGGGTGAAGCTTTCTTT	14	.	TRBV18	.	TRBJ1-1
CAISSVNEQFF	TGTGCCATTTCATCAGTCAATGAGCAGTTCTTC	11	.	TRBV10-3	.	TRBJ2-1
CASSTQGPEAFF	TGTGCCAGTAGTACACAGGGCCCTGAAGCTTTCTTT	12	.	TRBV19	.	TRBJ1-1
CASNVRGNQPQHF	TGTGCCAGCAATGTTCGAGGGAATCAGCCCCAGCATTTT	13	.	TRBV6-1	.	TRBJ1-5
CASSLEVRGTEAFF	TGTGCCAGCAGCTTGGAGGTACGCGGAACTGAAGCTTTCTTT	14	.	TRBV5-8	.	TRBJ1-1
CASSKAYYNEQFF	TGTGCCAGCAGCAAGGCTTACTACAATGAGCAGTTCTTC	13	.	TRBV21-1	.	TRBJ2-1
CASTNSRDTEAFF	TGTGCCAGCACTAACTCGAGGGATACTGAAGCTTTCTTT	13	few	TRBV2	.	TRBJ1-1
CASSRFSGELFF	TGTGCCAGCAGCCGTTTCTCCGGGGAGCTGTTTTTT	12	.	TRBV11-3	.	TRBJ2-2
CASLVAVGELFF	TGTGCCAGCCTGGTAGCGGTCGGGGAGCTGTTTTTT	12	.	TRBV6-1	.	TRBJ2-2
CAHKLREEREQFF	TGTGCCCACAAGCTGCGGGAGGAAAGGGAGCAGTTCTTC	13	.	TRBV30	TRBD2	TRBJ2-1
CASLHQTGDGYTF	TGTGCCAGTTTGCATCAGACAGGGGATGGCTACACCTTC	13	.	TRBV19	TRBD1	TRBJ1-2
CASSEPGGAETQYF	TGTGCCAGCAGTGAACCCGGGGGGGCGGAGACCCAGTACTTC	14	.	TRBV25-1	TRBD2	TRBJ2-5
CASSLEASGRTYNEQFF	TGTGCCAGCAGCTTAGAGGCTAGCGGGAGGACTTACAATGAGCAGTTCTTC	17	.	TRBV7-9	TRBD2	TRBJ2-1
CASSQAPGLSYGYTF	TGCGCCAGCAGCCAAGCACCAGGGTTGAGCTATGGCTACACCTTC	15	.	TRBV4-1	.	TRBJ1-2
CASSETGTQYNEQFF	TGTGCCAGCAGTGAAACCGGGACTCAATACAATGAGCAGTTCTTC	15	.	TRBV9	.	TRBJ2-1
CASSPHTGTQYF	TGCGCCAGCAGCCCGCATACAGGAACCCAGTACTTC	12	.	TRBV5-1	.	TRBJ2-5
CAIGSTGSEANVLTF	TGTGCCATCGGTTCTACAGGTTCCGAGGCCAACGTCCTGACTTTC	15	.	TRBV10-3	.	TRBJ2-6
CASSFPQYSGANVLTF	TGCGCCAGCAGCTTCCCACAGTACTCTGGGGCCAACGTCCTGACTTTC	16	.	TRBV5-1	.	TRBJ2-6
CASSLRTDTKRVSGNTIYF	TGTGCCAGCAGCTTGAGGACAGACACGAAACGAGTCTCTGGAAACACCATATATTTT	19	.	TRBV7-8	.	TRBJ1-3
CASSYIAGGPYEQYF	TGTGCCAGCAGCTACATAGCGGGAGGGCCGTACGAGCAGTACTTC	15	.	TRBV11-3	TRBD2	TRBJ2-7
CASSAGLAAYNEQFF	TGCGCCAGCAGCGCGGGACTAGCGGCCTACAATGAGCAGTTCTTC	15	.	TRBV5-1	TRBD2	TRBJ2-1
CASLAPTDTQYF	TGTGCCAGCTTAGCCCCGACCGATACGCAGTATTTT	12	.	TRBV6-1	.	TRBJ2-3
CASSPPGQGNEQYF	TGTGCCAGCAGCCCTCCGGGACAGGGTAACGAGCAGTACTTC	14	.	TRBV9	TRBD1	TRBJ2-7
CAIRNRDNQPQHF	TGTGCCATCAGGAACAGGGACAATCAGCCCCAGCATTTT	13	.	TRBV10-3	.	TRBJ1-5
CASSLSFGGENEKLFF	TGTGCCAGCAGTTTGTCGTTCGGGGGGGAGAATGAAAAACTGTTTTTT	16	.	TRBV27	.	TRBJ1-4
CSVGGTGPITKNIQYF	TGCAGCGTGGGAGGGACGGGACCGATAACCAAAAACATTCAGTACTTC	16	.	TRBV29-1	TRBD2	TRBJ2-4
CASSPKLQGSGLNTEAFF	TGTGCCAGCTCACCTAAGTTACAGGGGAGTGGCTTGAACACTGAAGCTTTCTTT	18	.	TRBV18	TRBD1	TRBJ1-1
CASSSIRDGYTF	TGTGCCAGCAGCTCAATCAGGGATGGCTACACCTTC	12	.	TRBV7-8	.	TRBJ1-2
CAWSPSDNEQFF	TGTGCCTGGAGTCCCTCCGACAATGAGCAGTTCTTC	12	once	TRBV30	.	TRBJ2-1
CASSVGDRDWGEKLFF	TGTGCCAGCAGCGTAGGGGACAGGGACTGGGGTGAAAAACTGTTTTTT	16	once	TRBV9	TRBD1	TRBJ1-4
CASSFTKGGSEEKLFF	TGTGCCAGCAGCTTTACTAAGGGAGGCTCCGAAGAAAAACTGTTTTTT	16	.	TRBV7-9	.	TRBJ1-4
CASREDSSYNSPLHF	TGTGCCAGCAGGGAGGACAGCTCCTATAATTCACCCCTCCACTTT	15	.	TRBV6-1	.	TRBJ1-6
CASSSPPGLAGTNTGELFF	TGTGCCAGCAGCTCACCTCCGGGACTAGCGGGAACAAACACCGGGGAGCTGTTTTTT	19	.	TRBV7-9	TRBD2	TRBJ2-2
CASSLGWTSGRQETQYF	TGTGCCAGCAGCTTGGGTTGGACTAGCGGCCGTCAAGAGACCCAGTACTTC	17	.	TRBV5-8	TRBD2	TRBJ2-5
CASSIEGQGIGGYTF	TGTGCCAGTAGTATAGAGGGACAGGGTATTGGTGGCTACACCTTC	15	.	TRBV19	TRBD1	TRBJ1-2
CASSPYREALTYGYTF	TGTGCCAGCAGCCCCTACCGGGAAGCCTTAACCTATGGCTACACCTTC	16	.	TRBV7-2	.	TRBJ1-2
CSAGLGTANEKLFF	TGCAGCGCTGGTCTCGGGACAGCTAATGAAAAACTGTTTTTT	14	.	TRBV29-1	TRBD1	TRBJ1-4
CASSYSTGLAEAFF	TGTGCCAGCAGTTACTCGACAGGGTTGGCTGAAGCTTTCTTT	14	.	TRBV6-5	TRBD1	TRBJ1-1
CASSDYGRGTQYF	TGCGCCAGCAGTGATTACGGACGAGGGACGCAGTATTTT	13	.	TRBV10-1	.	TRBJ2-3
CASSSQSRPNQPQHF	TGTGCCAGCAGTTCCCAATCCAGGCCCAATCAGCCCCAGCATTTT	15	.	TRBV27	.	TRBJ1-5
CASSGGTGYEQYF	TGCGCCAGCAGCGGTGGGACAGGCTACGAGCAGTACTTC	13	.	TRBV5-1	TRBD1	TRBJ2-7
CASGRAGSYYEQYF	TGTGCCAGCGGTCGGGCGGGAAGTTACTACGAGCAGTACTTC	14	.	TRBV11-3	.	TRBJ2-7
CASSPLAADQPQHF	TGTGCCAGCAGCCCCTTAGCGGCTGATCAGCCCCAGCATTTT	14	.	TRBV7-2	.	TRBJ1-5
CASRSMGGRTGELFF	TGTGCCAGCCGATCAATGGGCGGGAGAACCGGGGAGCTGTTTTTT	15	.	TRBV5-4	TRBD2	TRBJ2-2
CASSGHLYGYTF	TGTGCCAGCAGTGGGCACCTCTATGGCTACACCTTC	12	.	TRBV6-1	.	TRBJ1-2
CASRTHRDLNTEAFF	TGTGCCAGCAGGACCCACAGGGATCTGAACACTGAAGCTTTCTTT	15	.	TRBV6-1	.	TRBJ1-1
CASSLTYLDSLMNTEAFF	TGTGCCAGCAGCCTAACATACCTCGACAGCTTAATGAACACTGAAGCTTTCTTT	18	.	TRBV7-6	.	TRBJ1-1